The next 8 T cell receptor beta chains were all read from a single sample in a study of blood T cell repertoires in COVID-19. Data came from immunoSEQ multiplex PCR; TCRdb stores just in-frame clones and leaves some out. The sample comprises 150,000 to 180,000 clones, around 80% of which are singletons, and around 7.9% rests with the top ten. The sequenced sample was PBMCs or T cells enriched from blood (not recorded which). These receptors originate from a man between 45 and 60 years old who had recovered from COVID-19.

The chain combines TRBV19 with TRBJ1-5; 9 bases align to TRBD1. CDR3 length equals 14 residues. Germline-derived CDR1 and CDR2 are LNHDA and SQIVND (reference sequence). Losses at the gene ends were 7 bases for V and 9 bases for J; bases not matched to a gene: 10. CDR3 sequence: CASTPDRGSRPQHF. The CDR3, as DNA: TGTGCCAGTACCCCCGACAGGGGGAGTAGGCCCCAGCATTTT.

The chain is built from TRBV29-1 and TRBJ2-6, with 11 nucleotides matching TRBD1. The CDR3 has 16 residues. CDR1 and CDR2 (germline): SQVTM, ANQGSEA. With 7 bases clipped from V and 5 bases from J, the junction kept 10 bases outside the gene matches. Here the CDR3 reads CSAQEGQGGRANVLTF. CDR3 nucleotides: TGCAGCGCCCAGGAGGGACAGGGGGGAAGGGCCAACGTCCTGACTTTC.

V gene TRBV4-2 combines with J gene TRBJ2-7; D ambiguous. The CDR3 is made up of 12 amino acids. Trimming removed 1 base at V and 4 bases at J, with 5 bases between. The germline V gene encodes CDR1 LGHNA and CDR2 YNFKEQ. The CDR3 DNA reads TGTGCCAGCAGCCAAGTTAGTTACGAGCAGTACTTC. Translated, it gives CASSQVSYEQYF.

The chain links TRBV10-3 to TRBJ1-3, with TRBD1 identical over 10 bases. The CDR3 is 15 amino acids. J lost 5 bases, V lost 4 bases, and 5 bases had no gene match. Germline CDR1 reads ENHRY; CDR2 reads SYGVKD. Written as DNA, the CDR3 is TGTGCCATCAGTGGGCCGGGACAGGGGAGAAACACCATATATTTT. Translation gives CAISGPGQGRNTIYF.

The J gene is TRBJ1-3, the V gene TRBV6-5; D is uncertain. The V and J ends lost 6 bases and 0 bases respectively, with 12 bases between them. The CDR3 consists of 15 residues. Germline assignment: CDR1 MNHEY and CDR2 SVGAGI. The CDR3 DNA sequence: TGTGCCAGCAGCTCCCCGAGAGGCTCTGGAAACACCATATATTTT. It is translated as CASSSPRGSGNTIYF.

The V call is TRBV19, the J call TRBJ1-3; 7 bases are shared with TRBD1. CDR1 and CDR2 (germline): LNHDA, SQIVND (reference sequence). The CDR3 sequence is 17 residues long. J gave up 4 bases and V 7 bases, and 16 bases lay outside the gene matches. The CDR3 reads CASTNPLRTGVGNTIYF. CDR3 in DNA: TGTGCCAGTACCAACCCATTACGGACAGGAGTAGGAAACACCATATATTTT.

This chain connects TRBV18 to TRBJ1-2, with D perhaps matching TRBD1 (5 bases). The ends were cut back, 1 base at V and 9 bases at J, with 9 bases in the middle. The CDR3 has 12 amino acids. CDR1 is KGHSH and CDR2 is LQKENI in the germline V gene. CDR3 sequence reads: CASSPRQLSYTF. The CDR3 region has the DNA TGTGCCAGCTCACCACGACAGTTAAGCTACACCTTC.

The chain recombines TRBV29-1 with TRBJ1-4; possibly TRBD1 for D (5 bases). The CDR3 is made up of 12 amino acids. The germline V gene encodes CDR1 SQVTM and CDR2 ANQGSEA. V was trimmed by 7 bases and J by 7 bases, leaving 13 bases between them. CDR3 nucleotide sequence: TGCAGCGCCACCCTCGGGGGTGAAAAACTGTTTTTT. It translates to CSATLGGEKLFF.